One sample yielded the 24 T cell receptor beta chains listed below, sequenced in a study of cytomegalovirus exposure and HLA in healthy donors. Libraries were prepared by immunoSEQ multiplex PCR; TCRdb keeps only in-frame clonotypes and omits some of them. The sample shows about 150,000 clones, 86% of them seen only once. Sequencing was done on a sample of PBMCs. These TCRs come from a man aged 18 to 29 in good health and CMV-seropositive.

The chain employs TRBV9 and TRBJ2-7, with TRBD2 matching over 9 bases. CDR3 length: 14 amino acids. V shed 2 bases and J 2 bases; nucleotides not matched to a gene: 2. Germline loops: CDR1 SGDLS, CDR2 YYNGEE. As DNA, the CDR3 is TGTGCCAGCAGCGTCTCTAGCGGGACCTACGAGCAGTACTTC. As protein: CASSVSSGTYEQYF.

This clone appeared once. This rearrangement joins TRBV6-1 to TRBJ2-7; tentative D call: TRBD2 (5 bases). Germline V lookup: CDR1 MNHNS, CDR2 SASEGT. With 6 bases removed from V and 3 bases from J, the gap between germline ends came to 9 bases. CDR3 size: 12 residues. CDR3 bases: TGTGCCAGCAGGACGGGGATCTACGAGCAGTACTTC. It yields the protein CASRTGIYEQYF.

Written as DNA, the CDR3 is TGTGCCAGTAGTATAGGCTCGGGGAAAGTGACAATTAGCAATCAGCCCCAGCATTTT. Amino acids: CASSIGSGKVTISNQPQHF. This chain connects TRBV19 to TRBJ1-5, with no clear D. Between the trimmed V and J ends, which lost 1 base and 0 bases, there was a span of 19 bases. Germline V lookup: CDR1 LNHDA, CDR2 SQIVND (reference sequence). The CDR3 length is 19 residues.

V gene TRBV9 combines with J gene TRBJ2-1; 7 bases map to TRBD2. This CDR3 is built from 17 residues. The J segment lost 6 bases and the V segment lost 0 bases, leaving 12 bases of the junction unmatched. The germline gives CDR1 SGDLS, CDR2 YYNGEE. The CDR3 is CASSVGRAGGYFNEQFF. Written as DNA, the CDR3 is TGTGCCAGCAGCGTAGGTCGTGCCGGGGGGTATTTCAATGAGCAGTTCTTC. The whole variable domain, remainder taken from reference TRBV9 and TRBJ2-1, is DSGVTQTPKHLITATGQRVTLRCSPRSGDLSVYWYQQSLDQGLQFLIQYYNGEERAKGNILERFSAQQFPDLHSELNLSSLELGDSALYFCASSVGRAGGYFNEQFFGPGTRLTVL.

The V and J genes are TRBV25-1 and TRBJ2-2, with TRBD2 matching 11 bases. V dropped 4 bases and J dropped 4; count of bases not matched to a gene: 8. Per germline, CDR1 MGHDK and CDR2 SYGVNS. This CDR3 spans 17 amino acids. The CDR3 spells CASSGDTSGGTTGELFF. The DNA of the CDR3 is TGTGCCAGCAGTGGCGATACTAGCGGGGGAACCACCGGGGAGCTGTTTTTT. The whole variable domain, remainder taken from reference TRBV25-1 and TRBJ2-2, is EADIYQTPRYLVIGTGKKITLECSQTMGHDKMYWYQQDPGMELHLIHYSYGVNSTEKGDLSSESTVSRIRTEHFPLTLESARPSHTSQYLCASSGDTSGGTTGELFFGEGSRLTVL.

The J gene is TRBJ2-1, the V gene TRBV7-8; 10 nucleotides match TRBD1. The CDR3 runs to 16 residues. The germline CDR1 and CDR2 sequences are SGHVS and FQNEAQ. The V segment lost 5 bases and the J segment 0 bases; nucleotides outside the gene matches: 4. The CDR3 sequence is CASSLRQGASYNEQFF. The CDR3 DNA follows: TGTGCCAGCAGCCTCAGACAGGGGGCCTCCTACAATGAGCAGTTCTTC.

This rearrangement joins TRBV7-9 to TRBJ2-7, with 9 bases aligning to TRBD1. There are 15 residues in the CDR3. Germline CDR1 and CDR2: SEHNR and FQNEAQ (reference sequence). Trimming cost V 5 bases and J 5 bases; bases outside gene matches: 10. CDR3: CASSPRRTGAHEQYF. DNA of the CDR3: TGTGCCAGCAGCCCCCGGAGGACAGGGGCACACGAGCAGTACTTC.

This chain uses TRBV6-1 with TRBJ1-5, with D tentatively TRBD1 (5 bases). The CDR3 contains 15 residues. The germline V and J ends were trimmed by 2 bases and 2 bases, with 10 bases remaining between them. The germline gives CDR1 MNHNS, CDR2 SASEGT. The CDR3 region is CASSELGGGNQPQHF. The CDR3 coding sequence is TGTGCCAGCAGTGAATTGGGGGGGGGCAATCAGCCCCAGCATTTT.

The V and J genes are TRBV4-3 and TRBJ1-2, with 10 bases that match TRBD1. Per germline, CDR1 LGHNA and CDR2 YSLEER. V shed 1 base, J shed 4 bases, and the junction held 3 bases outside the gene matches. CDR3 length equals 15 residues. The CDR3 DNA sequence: TGCGCCAGCAGCCAAGGGACAGGGGGACTCTATGGCTACACCTTC. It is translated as CASSQGTGGLYGYTF.

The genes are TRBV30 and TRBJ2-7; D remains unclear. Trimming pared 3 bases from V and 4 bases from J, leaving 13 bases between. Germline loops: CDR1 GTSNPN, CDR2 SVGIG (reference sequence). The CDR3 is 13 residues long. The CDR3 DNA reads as TGTGCCTGGAGCGCAACATCATTTTACGAGCAGTACTTC. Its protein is CAWSATSFYEQYF.

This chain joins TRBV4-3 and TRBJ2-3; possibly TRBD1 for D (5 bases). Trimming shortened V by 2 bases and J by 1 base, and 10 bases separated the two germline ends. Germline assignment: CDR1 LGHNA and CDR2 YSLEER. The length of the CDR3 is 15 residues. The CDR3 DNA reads TGCGCCAGCAGCCAAACCCCGACAGGCACAGATACGCAGTATTTT. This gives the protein CASSQTPTGTDTQYF.

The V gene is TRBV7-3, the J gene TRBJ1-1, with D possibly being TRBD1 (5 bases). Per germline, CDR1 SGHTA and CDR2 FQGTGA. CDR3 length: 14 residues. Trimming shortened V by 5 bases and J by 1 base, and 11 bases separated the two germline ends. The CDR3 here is CASSLGGGNTEAFF. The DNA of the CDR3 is TGTGCCAGCAGCCTGGGGGGAGGGAACACTGAAGCTTTCTTT.

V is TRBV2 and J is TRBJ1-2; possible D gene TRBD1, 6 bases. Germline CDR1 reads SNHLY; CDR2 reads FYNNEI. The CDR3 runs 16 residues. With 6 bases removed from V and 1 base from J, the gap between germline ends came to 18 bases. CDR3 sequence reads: CASREVGGPINYGYTF. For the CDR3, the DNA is TGTGCCAGCAGGGAGGTTGGGGGCCCTATTAACTATGGCTACACCTTC.

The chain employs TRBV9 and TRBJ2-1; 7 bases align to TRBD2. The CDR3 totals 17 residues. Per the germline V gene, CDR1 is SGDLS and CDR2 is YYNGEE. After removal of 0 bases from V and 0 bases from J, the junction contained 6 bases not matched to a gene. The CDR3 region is CASSVVSGIVSYNEQFF. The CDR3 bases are TGTGCCAGCAGCGTAGTAAGCGGGATAGTCTCCTACAATGAGCAGTTCTTC.

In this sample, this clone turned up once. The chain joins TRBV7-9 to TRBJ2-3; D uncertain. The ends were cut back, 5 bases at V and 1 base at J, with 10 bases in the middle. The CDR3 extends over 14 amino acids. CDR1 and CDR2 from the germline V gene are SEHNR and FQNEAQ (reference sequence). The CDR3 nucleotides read TGTGCCAGCAGCCCCCCCGCGGGCACAGATACGCAGTATTTT. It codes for CASSPPAGTDTQYF.

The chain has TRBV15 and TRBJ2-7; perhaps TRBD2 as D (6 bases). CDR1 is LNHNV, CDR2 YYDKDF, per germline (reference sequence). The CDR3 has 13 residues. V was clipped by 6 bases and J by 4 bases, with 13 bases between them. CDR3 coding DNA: TGTGCCACCAGGGCCAGTGGGGGGTACGAGCAGTACTTC. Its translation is CATRASGGYEQYF. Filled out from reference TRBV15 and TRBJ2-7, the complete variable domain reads DAMVIQNPRYQVTQFGKPVTLSCSQTLNHNVMYWYQQKSSQAPKLLFHYYDKDFNNEADTPDNFQSRRPNTSFCFLDIRSPGLGDTAMYLCATRASGGYEQYFGPGTRLTVT.

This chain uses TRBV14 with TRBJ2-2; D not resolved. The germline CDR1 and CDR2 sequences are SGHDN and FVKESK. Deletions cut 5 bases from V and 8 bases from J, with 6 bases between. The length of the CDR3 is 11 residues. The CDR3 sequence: CASSERGELFF. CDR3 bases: TGTGCCAGCAGCGAGAGAGGGGAGCTGTTTTTT.

CDR3 region: CSVDEGVGYTF. The CDR3, as DNA: TGCAGCGTTGACGAGGGGGTTGGCTACACCTTC. The chain employs TRBV29-1 and TRBJ1-2; perhaps TRBD1 as D (6 bases). V gave up 3 bases and J gave up 7 bases, with 9 bases separating them. Germline V lookup: CDR1 SQVTM, CDR2 ANQGSEA. The CDR3 consists of 11 residues.

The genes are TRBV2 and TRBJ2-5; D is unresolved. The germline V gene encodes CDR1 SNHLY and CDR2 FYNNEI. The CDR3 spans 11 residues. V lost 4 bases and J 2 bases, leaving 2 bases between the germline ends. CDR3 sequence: CASSVQETQYF. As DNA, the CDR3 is TGTGCCAGCAGTGTACAAGAGACCCAGTACTTC.

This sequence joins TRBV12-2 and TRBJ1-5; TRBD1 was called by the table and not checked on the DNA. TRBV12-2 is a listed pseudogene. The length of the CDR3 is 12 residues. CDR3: CASRISNQPQHF. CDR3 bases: TGTGCAAGTCGCATCAGTAATCAGCCCCAGCATTTT.

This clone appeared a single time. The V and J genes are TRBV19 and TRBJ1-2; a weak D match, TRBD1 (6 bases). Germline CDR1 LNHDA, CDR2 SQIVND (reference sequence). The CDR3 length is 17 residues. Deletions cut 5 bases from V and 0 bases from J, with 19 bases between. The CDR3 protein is CASSPAGGGLANYGYTF. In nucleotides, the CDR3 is TGTGCCAGTAGTCCCGCCGGGGGGGGCCTGGCTAACTATGGCTACACCTTC.

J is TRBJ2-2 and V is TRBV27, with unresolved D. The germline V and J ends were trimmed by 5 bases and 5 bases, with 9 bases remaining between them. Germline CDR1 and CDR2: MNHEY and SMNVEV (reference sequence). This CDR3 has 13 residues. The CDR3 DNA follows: TGTGCCAGCAGTCAGAGGTCAACCGGGGAGCTGTTTTTT. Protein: CASSQRSTGELFF.

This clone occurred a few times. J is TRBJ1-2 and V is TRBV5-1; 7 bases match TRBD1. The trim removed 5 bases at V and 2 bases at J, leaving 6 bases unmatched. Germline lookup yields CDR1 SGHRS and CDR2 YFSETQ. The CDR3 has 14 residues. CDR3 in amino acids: CASRRTGQNYGYTF. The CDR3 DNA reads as TGCGCCAGCAGACGAACGGGACAGAACTATGGCTACACCTTC.

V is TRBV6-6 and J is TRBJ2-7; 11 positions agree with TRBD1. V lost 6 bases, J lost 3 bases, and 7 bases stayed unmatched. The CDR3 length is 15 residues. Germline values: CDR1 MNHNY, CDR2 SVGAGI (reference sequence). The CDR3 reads CASRPPGQGVYEQYF. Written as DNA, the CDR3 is TGTGCCAGCAGACCCCCGGGACAGGGGGTCTACGAGCAGTACTTC.